One and the same sample provided the 14 T cell receptor beta chains below, sequenced in a study of blood T cell repertoires in COVID-19. TCRdb keeps only in-frame clones here, not all; method: immunoSEQ multiplex PCR. This sample has hundreds of thousands of clones, with around 92% found just once. Sequencing input: peripheral blood. These receptors all stem from a man aged 40-50 years with acute or convalescent COVID-19.

The rearrangement links TRBV27 to TRBJ1-5; 8 bases are shared with TRBD1. This CDR3 has 15 residues. Unmatched junction bases numbered 10, after V lost 5 bases and J lost 7 bases. Per germline, CDR1 MNHEY and CDR2 SMNVEV (reference sequence). In nucleotides, the CDR3 is TGTGCCAGCAGTCCCGGGACAGGAGTGGGGCAGCCCCAGCATTTT. This encodes CASSPGTGVGQPQHF.

This sequence joins TRBV29-1 and TRBJ1-1; 9 bases are a match to TRBD1. The CDR3 is made up of 12 amino acids. J lost 11 bases, V lost 4 bases, and 8 bases had no gene match. Germline V gene data show CDR1 as SQVTM and CDR2 as ANQGSEA. The CDR3 region is CSVVRSDRGAFF. CDR3 nucleotide sequence: TGCAGCGTTGTCAGAAGCGACAGGGGGGCTTTCTTT.

This chain uses TRBV7-9 with TRBJ1-5, with 7 bases identical to TRBD1. Germline-derived CDR1 and CDR2 are SEHNR and FQNEAQ (reference sequence). This CDR3 has 13 amino acids. After removal of 6 bases from V and 5 bases from J, the junction contained 4 bases not matched to a gene. The CDR3 DNA is TGTGCCAGCAGTTATGACAGGGATCAGCCCCAGCATTTT. This sequence encodes CASSYDRDQPQHF.

The V call is TRBV28, the J call TRBJ2-5; the D gene is possibly TRBD1 (6 bases). The germline V gene has CDR1 MDHEN and CDR2 SYDVKM. The length of the CDR3 is 15 residues. V lost 6 bases and J 2 bases, leaving 16 bases between the germline ends. The CDR3 sequence is CASSKAGTLQETQYF. The CDR3 DNA reads TGTGCCAGCAGCAAAGCCGGGACACTACAAGAGACCCAGTACTTC.

The V gene is TRBV29-1, the J gene TRBJ2-4; 7 bases align to TRBD2. This CDR3 contains 14 residues. Germline CDR1 SQVTM, CDR2 ANQGSEA. The ends lost 5 bases at V and 5 bases at J; junction bases unmatched: 9. In nucleotides, the CDR3 is TGCAGCGTTTTCCCGGGTGGGGGGGAAAACATTCAGTACTTC. Translation: CSVFPGGGENIQYF.

This chain links TRBV11-3 with TRBJ2-1; TRBD2 might be the D (5 bases). Germline V lookup: CDR1 SGHNT, CDR2 YENEEA. Trimming left V 1 base short and J 0 bases short, with 7 bases between. The CDR3 length is 15 residues. The CDR3 region is CASSLGGPSYNEQFF. DNA for the CDR3: TGTGCCAGCAGCTTAGGAGGGCCCTCCTACAATGAGCAGTTCTTC.

This chain joins TRBV28 and TRBJ2-5; 12 nucleotides match TRBD2. The V segment lost 5 bases and the J segment 5 bases; nucleotides outside the gene matches: 12. Germline CDR1 and CDR2: MDHEN and SYDVKM. This CDR3 has 17 residues. The CDR3 DNA reads TGTGCCAGCAGTAGGGCTAGCGGGGGGGCCGGTTGGGAGACCCAGTACTTC. As protein: CASSRASGGAGWETQYF.

The chain is built from TRBV2 and TRBJ2-7, with 8 positions matching TRBD1. This CDR3 has 14 residues. Germline trimming cut 7 bases from V and 2 bases from J; bases unmatched to any gene: 7. CDR1 is SNHLY and CDR2 is FYNNEI in the germline V gene. The CDR3 DNA follows: TGTGCCAGCAACCCCAGGGGGCGAACCTACGAGCAGTACTTC. This sequence encodes CASNPRGRTYEQYF.

This CDR3 reads CASSYSGTGVYTF. The CDR3 nucleotides read TGTGCCAGCAGTTACTCCGGGACAGGGGTTTACACCTTC. This chain joins TRBV2 and TRBJ1-2; TRBD1 matches 10 bases. The CDR3 spans 13 residues. The J segment lost 11 bases and the V segment lost 5 bases, leaving 8 bases of the junction unmatched. The germline V gene has CDR1 SNHLY and CDR2 FYNNEI.

The chain is built from TRBV30 and TRBJ1-3; no firm D call. Germline values: CDR1 GTSNPN, CDR2 SVGIG (reference sequence). This CDR3 is built from 12 residues. V lost 0 bases and J 4 bases, leaving 4 bases between the germline ends. The CDR3 bases are TGTGCCTGGAGTGTAGCCGGAAACACCATATATTTT. Encoded protein: CAWSVAGNTIYF.

The J gene is TRBJ2-1, the V gene TRBV11-2, with D perhaps TRBD1 (6 bases). V dropped 2 bases and J dropped 7 bases, with 21 bases sitting between them. The CDR3 has 17 residues. Germline values: CDR1 SGHAT, CDR2 FQNNGV. CDR3 bases: TGTGCCAGCAGCTTAATATTGGGTGGGTCTACAGGGAATGAGCAGTTCTTC. As protein: CASSLILGGSTGNEQFF.

The chain employs TRBV7-3 and TRBJ2-3, with 8 bases that match TRBD2. The V gene's germline CDR1 is SGHTA and CDR2 FQGTGA. Trimming removed 1 base from V and 1 base from J; junction bases left unmatched: 4. The CDR3 runs 16 residues. The CDR3 region has the DNA TGTGCCAGCAGCTTAATACCCGGGGGGGGCACAGATACGCAGTATTTT. This translates into CASSLIPGGGTDTQYF. Based on the CDR3 plus reference TRBV7-3 and TRBJ2-3, the full variable domain is GAGVSQTPSNKVTEKGKYVELRCDPISGHTALYWYRQSLGQGPEFLIYFQGTGAADDSGLPNDRFFAVRPEGSVSTLKIQRTERGDSAVYLCASSLIPGGGTDTQYFGPGTRLTVL.

The chain has TRBV18 and TRBJ2-7; 7 bases line up with TRBD1. The CDR3 totals 14 residues. The V gene end was trimmed by 6 bases and the J gene end by 6 bases; junction bases not matched to a gene: 11. Germline CDR1 KGHSH, CDR2 LQKENI. CDR3 sequence reads: CASSQLTGESEQYF. CDR3 nucleotide sequence: TGTGCCAGCTCTCAACTTACAGGGGAAAGCGAGCAGTACTTC.

CDR3 nucleotide sequence: TGTGCCAGCAGCTCGCGGACAGGGGAAGGCGGGGAGCTGTTTTTT. This gives the protein CASSSRTGEGGELFF. This sequence joins TRBV9 and TRBJ2-2, with TRBD1 matching 9 bases. Losses at the gene ends were 4 bases for V and 7 bases for J; bases not matched to a gene: 8. This CDR3 region has 15 residues. In germline, CDR1 is SGDLS, CDR2 YYNGEE.